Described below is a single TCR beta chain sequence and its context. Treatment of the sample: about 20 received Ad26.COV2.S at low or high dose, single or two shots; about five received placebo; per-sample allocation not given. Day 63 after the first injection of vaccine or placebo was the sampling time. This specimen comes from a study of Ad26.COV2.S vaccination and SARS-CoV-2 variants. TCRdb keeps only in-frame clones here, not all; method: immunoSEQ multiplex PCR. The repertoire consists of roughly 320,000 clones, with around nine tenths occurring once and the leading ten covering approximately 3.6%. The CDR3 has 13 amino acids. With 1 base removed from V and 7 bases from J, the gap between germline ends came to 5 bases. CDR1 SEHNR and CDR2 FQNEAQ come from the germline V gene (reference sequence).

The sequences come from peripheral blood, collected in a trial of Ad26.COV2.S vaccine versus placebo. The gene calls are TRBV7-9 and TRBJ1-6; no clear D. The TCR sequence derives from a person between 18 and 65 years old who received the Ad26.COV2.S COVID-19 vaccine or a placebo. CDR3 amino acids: CASSLGLNSPLHF. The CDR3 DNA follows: TGTGCCAGCAGCTTAGGGCTAAATTCACCCCTCCACTTT.